These 10 T cell receptor beta chains were sequenced from one sample in a study of control samples from healthy donors and cancer patients. Generated by immunoSEQ multiplex PCR, the TCRdb table keeps only in-frame clones and is missing some. The data contain about 190,000 clones, around 93% of them singletons. The sample was blood. These receptors all come from a man younger than 30 in good health.

J is TRBJ2-3 and V is TRBV7-9; 7 bases agree with TRBD2. V was pared by 0 bases and J by 5 bases, with 5 bases of the junction left unmatched. CDR1 and CDR2 from the germline V gene are SEHNR and FQNEAQ (reference sequence). The CDR3 covers 15 residues. This CDR3 is CASSLAPGTKDTQYF. CDR3 DNA: TGTGCCAGCAGCTTAGCTCCCGGGACTAAAGATACGCAGTATTTT. The whole variable domain, filled in from reference TRBV7-9 and TRBJ2-3, reads DTGVSQNPRHKITKRGQNVTFRCDPISEHNRLYWYRQTLGQGPEFLTYFQNEAQLEKSRLLSDRFSAERPKGSFSTLEIQRTEQGDSAMYLCASSLAPGTKDTQYFGPGTRLTVL.

The rearrangement links TRBV19 to TRBJ1-2; the D gene is possibly TRBD1 (6 bases). CDR3 length: 12 amino acids. With 7 bases removed from V and 7 bases from J, the gap between germline ends came to 13 bases. Germline V CDR1 and CDR2: LNHDA, SQIVND (reference sequence). CDR3 sequence: CASKTGIRGYTF. The CDR3 bases are TGTGCCAGTAAGACAGGCATCCGTGGCTACACCTTC.

The gene calls are TRBV18 and TRBJ2-1; D is perhaps TRBD1 (5 bases). The germline V and J ends were trimmed by 4 bases and 4 bases, with 17 bases remaining between them. Per germline, CDR1 KGHSH and CDR2 LQKENI. The CDR3 is 16 amino acids. The CDR3 spells CASSQSHDSNYNEQFF. CDR3 DNA sequence: TGTGCCAGCTCACAATCACATGACAGTAATTACAATGAGCAGTTCTTC.

This clone was counted a single time. This chain joins TRBV11-3 and TRBJ1-1, with a weak D call TRBD1 (6 bases). The ends were cut back, 5 bases at V and 7 bases at J, with 11 bases in the middle. The CDR3 spans 12 residues. CDR1 and CDR2 from the germline V gene are SGHNT and YENEEA. This chain's CDR3 is CASSPRGGEAFF. The CDR3 DNA reads TGTGCCAGCAGCCCGAGGGGGGGTGAAGCTTTCTTT.

The chain couples TRBV6-5 to TRBJ1-3; 7 bases line up with TRBD1. Looked up from germline, CDR1 is MNHEY and CDR2 is SVGAGI. The CDR3 runs 15 residues. After removal of 6 bases from V and 4 bases from J, the junction contained 9 bases not matched to a gene. CDR3 protein: CASRYRQGLGNTIYF. Here the CDR3 DNA reads TGTGCCAGCAGATATCGACAGGGCCTCGGAAACACCATATATTTT.

The chain carries TRBV18 and TRBJ1-2, with TRBD1 as a possible D gene (6 bases). Per germline, CDR1 KGHSH and CDR2 LQKENI. With 3 bases removed from V and 4 bases from J, the gap between germline ends came to 12 bases. This CDR3 has 14 residues. The CDR3 protein is CASSPGGQTYGYTF. CDR3 in DNA: TGTGCCAGCTCACCCGGTGGACAGACCTATGGCTACACCTTC.

V is TRBV10-1 and J is TRBJ1-5; tentatively, D is TRBD1 (5 bases). Deletions cut 1 base from V and 5 bases from J, with 9 bases between. Per the germline V gene, CDR1 is WNHNN and CDR2 is SYGVQD (reference sequence). The CDR3 has 14 residues. The CDR3 loop reads CASSEWAGHQPQHF. In DNA form, the CDR3 reads TGCGCCAGCAGTGAGTGGGCAGGGCATCAGCCCCAGCATTTT.

The V and J genes are TRBV2 and TRBJ1-1; 7 bases agree with TRBD1. The trim removed 2 bases at V and 11 bases at J, leaving 8 bases unmatched. Germline-derived CDR1 and CDR2 are SNHLY and FYNNEI. The CDR3 length is 13 residues. In DNA form, the CDR3 reads TGTGCCAGCAGTGAATCCGGACAGGCCTGGGCTTTCTTT. Amino acid sequence: CASSESGQAWAFF.

V usage is TRBV5-1 and J usage is TRBJ1-4; 7 positions match TRBD1. V lost 4 bases and J lost 0; bases outside the gene matches: 6. There are 16 residues in the CDR3. Germline CDR1 and CDR2: SGHRS and YFSETQ. The CDR3 DNA reads as TGCGCCAGCAGCCCAGGGGGTACACCAACTAATGAAAAACTGTTTTTT. It is translated as CASSPGGTPTNEKLFF.

The chain uses TRBV28 and TRBJ1-1; D gene ambiguous. The CDR3 is made up of 13 amino acids. Trimming took 3 bases from V and 2 from J, leaving 7 bases between them. CDR1 is MDHEN, CDR2 SYDVKM, per germline. CDR3 DNA sequence: TGTGCCAGCAGTTTTTACAGTAACACTGAAGCTTTCTTT. Residues: CASSFYSNTEAFF.